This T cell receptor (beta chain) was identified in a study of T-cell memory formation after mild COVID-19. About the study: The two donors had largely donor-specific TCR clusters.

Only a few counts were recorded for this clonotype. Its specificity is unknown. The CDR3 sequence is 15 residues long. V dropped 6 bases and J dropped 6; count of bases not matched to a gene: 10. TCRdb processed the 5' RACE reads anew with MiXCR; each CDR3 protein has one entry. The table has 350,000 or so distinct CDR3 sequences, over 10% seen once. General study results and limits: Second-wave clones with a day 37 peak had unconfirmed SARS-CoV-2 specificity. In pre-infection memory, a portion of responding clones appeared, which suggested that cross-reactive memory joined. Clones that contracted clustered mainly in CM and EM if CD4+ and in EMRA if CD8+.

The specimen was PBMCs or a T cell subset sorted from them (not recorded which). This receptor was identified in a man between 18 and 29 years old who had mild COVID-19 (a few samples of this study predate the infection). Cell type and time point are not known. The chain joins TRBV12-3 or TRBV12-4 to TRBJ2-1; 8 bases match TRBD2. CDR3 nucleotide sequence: TGTGCCAGCAGCCGACGGCGGGGGGAGGGCAATGAGCAGTTCTTC. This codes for CASSRRRGEGNEQFF.